Presented here are 22 T cell receptor beta chains from one specimen sequenced in a study of early T cells in non-severe SARS-CoV-2 infection. In TCRdb, the 5' RACE reads were re-called with MiXCR into one record per CDR3 protein. The sample includes around 99,000 distinct CDR3 sequences, 16% of them seen just once. The sample here was whole blood, taken at baseline. The receptors here all came from an adult who was a healthcare worker with PCR-confirmed SARS-CoV-2 infection or an uninfected control (not recorded which).

This clonotype was counted only a few times. This chain joins TRBV28 and TRBJ2-3; D uncertain. The CDR3 contains 12 residues. V gave up 4 bases and J gave up 4 bases, with 6 bases separating them. CDR1 is MDHEN, CDR2 SYDVKM, per germline. The CDR3 DNA is TGTGCCAGCAGTTCGATCTCAGATACGCAGTATTTT. This codes for CASSSISDTQYF.

The chain couples TRBV4-3 to TRBJ1-2; D is undetermined. This CDR3 comprises 17 residues. With 0 bases removed from V and 0 bases from J, the gap between germline ends came to 14 bases. In germline, CDR1 is LGHNA, CDR2 YSLEER. CDR3 protein: CASSQDWAGESNYGYTF. DNA for the CDR3: TGCGCCAGCAGCCAAGATTGGGCAGGAGAGTCTAACTATGGCTACACCTTC.

The rearrangement links TRBV7-2 to TRBJ2-3, with no clear D. CDR3 length equals 14 residues. Germline CDR1 and CDR2: SGHTA and FQGNSA. V was clipped by 1 base and J by 2 bases, with 7 bases between them. CDR3 loop: CASSLVSATDTQYF. In DNA form, the CDR3 reads TGTGCCAGCAGCTTAGTGTCGGCCACAGATACGCAGTATTTT.

The CDR3 protein is CASSHTSGRLTQYF. For the CDR3, the DNA is TGTGCCAGCAGTCACACTAGCGGGAGATTGACCCAGTACTTC. V is TRBV28 and J is TRBJ2-5, with 11 bases matching TRBD2. The V gene end was trimmed by 5 bases and the J gene end by 7 bases; junction bases not matched to a gene: 6. CDR3 length equals 14 residues. The germline V gene encodes CDR1 MDHEN and CDR2 SYDVKM.

This clonotype was recorded a few times. This chain connects TRBV20-1 to TRBJ1-2; weak D call: TRBD1 (5 bases). Trimming pared 6 bases from V and 4 bases from J, leaving 24 bases between. The length of the CDR3 is 16 residues. Germline V lookup: CDR1 DFQATT, CDR2 SNEGSKA (reference sequence). CDR3 in amino acids: CSASTGSSGGGYGYTF. CDR3 sequence (DNA): TGCAGTGCCTCTACTGGGAGTTCCGGGGGAGGCTATGGCTACACCTTC.

Notes on this clonotype: One end of the junction varies from germline; a read error may be responsible. V gene TRBV7-9 combines with J gene TRBJ1-4; TRBD1 agrees at 8 bases. The CDR3 totals 15 residues. The germline V gene has CDR1 SEHNR and CDR2 FQNEAQ (reference sequence). The CDR3 DNA is TGTGCCAGCAGCCCTCGGGCAGGGGGCGGTGAAAAACTGATTTTT. It translates to CASSPRAGGGEKLIF. Full variable domain (missing parts from reference TRBV7-9 and TRBJ1-4): DTGVSQNPRHKITKRGQNVTFRCDPISEHNRLYWYRQTLGQGPEFLTYFQNEAQLEKSRLLSDRFSAERPKGSFSTLEIQRTEQGDSAMYLCASSPRAGGGEKLIFGSGTQLSVL.

This clonotype has more than one count but fewer than ten. The rearrangement links TRBV6-6 to TRBJ2-1; D is uncertain. With 4 bases removed from V and 4 bases from J, the gap between germline ends came to 11 bases. The CDR3 length is 14 residues. Germline CDR1 is MNHNY and CDR2 is SVGAGI (reference sequence). In nucleotides, the CDR3 is TGTGCCAGCAGTTCTCTACCTGGGTACAATGAGCAGTTCTTC. Amino acids: CASSSLPGYNEQFF.

This clonotype was seen a handful of times. V and J are TRBV6-1 and TRBJ1-2; tentatively, D is TRBD1 (5 bases). V was pared by 1 base and J by 4 bases, with 10 bases between. Germline values: CDR1 MNHNS, CDR2 SASEGT. This CDR3 is 14 amino acids long. The CDR3 reads CASSEVSTVYGYTF. For the CDR3, the DNA is TGTGCCAGCAGTGAAGTGTCGACAGTCTATGGCTACACCTTC.

The rearrangement links TRBV29-1 to TRBJ2-3, with 10 bases that match TRBD1. V was pared by 4 bases and J by 3 bases, with 7 bases of the junction left unmatched. This CDR3 is 15 amino acids long. Germline V gene lookup returns CDR1 SQVTM and CDR2 ANQGSEA. The CDR3 region has the DNA TGCAGCGTTGCCCCGACAGGGGGCGAGACAGATACGCAGTATTTT. Translation: CSVAPTGGETDTQYF.

This clonotype was seen a few times. The rearrangement joins TRBV7-9 to TRBJ2-2; D gene ambiguous. The CDR3 extends over 14 amino acids. The ends were cut back, 3 bases at V and 0 bases at J, with 5 bases in the middle. Looked up from germline, CDR1 is SEHNR and CDR2 is FQNEAQ (reference sequence). The DNA for the CDR3 is TGTGCCAGCAGCTTCTGGACGAACACCGGGGAGCTGTTTTTT. It encodes CASSFWTNTGELFF.

The chain employs TRBV7-2 and TRBJ2-1; a possible D gene is TRBD2 (5 bases). V was shortened by 3 bases and J by 6 bases, with 9 bases between the two germline ends. This CDR3 is 13 amino acids long. Germline-derived CDR1 and CDR2 are SGHTA and FQGNSA. In nucleotides, the CDR3 is TGTGCCAGCAGCTTCGGGGAAATCAATGAGCAGTTCTTC. The encoded protein is CASSFGEINEQFF.

The rearrangement uses TRBV7-9 and TRBJ2-2; weak D call: TRBD2 (5 bases). Trimming shortened V by 2 bases and J by 5 bases, and 15 bases separated the two germline ends. The CDR3 is 16 residues long. Germline assignment: CDR1 SEHNR and CDR2 FQNEAQ (reference sequence). This CDR3 is CASSLPGSRRTGELFF. The CDR3 DNA follows: TGTGCCAGCAGCTTACCGGGGTCTCGACGAACCGGGGAGCTGTTTTTT.

This clonotype was seen only a few times. The rearrangement links TRBV7-8 to TRBJ2-3; 7 bases fit TRBD2. There are 15 residues in the CDR3. The J segment lost 4 bases and the V segment lost 2 bases, leaving 6 bases of the junction unmatched. Germline V gives CDR1 SGHVS, CDR2 FQNEAQ. The CDR3 sequence is CASSLRRESPDTQYF. CDR3 DNA: TGTGCCAGCAGCTTACGGCGGGAGTCCCCAGATACGCAGTATTTT.

The chain couples TRBV20-1 to TRBJ2-3; TRBD2 is a possible D gene (5 bases). The V and J ends lost 0 bases and 6 bases respectively, with 13 bases between them. The CDR3 covers 14 residues. Germline loops: CDR1 DFQATT, CDR2 SNEGSKA (reference sequence). For the CDR3, the DNA is TGCAGTGCTAGAGACCCCCTATCGGGGGATACGCAGTATTTT. The encoded protein is CSARDPLSGDTQYF.

The chain is built from TRBV3-1 and TRBJ1-1; D is unresolved. Trimming took off 5 bases at V and 0 bases at J, with 10 bases between the two ends. The CDR3 loop spans 14 amino acids. Germline values: CDR1 LGHDT, CDR2 YNNKEL (reference sequence). The CDR3 region is CASSTEALNTEAFF. CDR3 bases: TGTGCCAGCAGCACTGAGGCTTTGAACACTGAAGCTTTCTTT.

This chain joins TRBV21-1 and TRBJ1-4; the table assigns TRBD1, which was not confirmed against the DNA. TRBV21-1 constitutes a pseudogene. There are 16 residues in the CDR3. CDR3 bases: TGTGCCAGCAGCACAGAAAACAGGGCCACTAATGAAAAACTGTTTTTT. As protein: CASSTENRATNEKLFF.

This clonotype was counted a few times. The chain employs TRBV3-1 and TRBJ2-3, with unresolved D. V lost 4 bases to trimming and J lost 0 bases, with 8 bases between them. This CDR3 region has 14 residues. The germline gives CDR1 LGHDT, CDR2 YNNKEL (reference sequence). The CDR3 loop is CASSPRRSTDTQYF. The CDR3 DNA reads as TGTGCCAGCAGCCCAAGGCGAAGCACAGATACGCAGTATTTT.

This chain uses TRBV20-1 with TRBJ2-3; D tentatively reads TRBD1 or TRBD2 (7 bases each). Germline CDR1 and CDR2: DFQATT and SNEGSKA (reference sequence). The CDR3 sequence is 15 residues long. With 6 bases removed from V and 3 bases from J, the gap between germline ends came to 19 bases. The CDR3 DNA is TGCAGTGCCAGGGGGGGGGCTGAGAGGACAGATACGCAGTATTTT. Translation: CSARGGAERTDTQYF.

Ten or more counts support this clonotype. V usage is TRBV2 and J usage is TRBJ2-3, with D possibly called TRBD1 or TRBD2 (6 bases each). The CDR3 is 15 amino acids. V was pared by 7 bases and J by 5 bases, with 19 bases between. From germline, CDR1 is SNHLY and CDR2 FYNNEI. The CDR3 coding sequence is TGTGCCAGCATTCCACAGGGACGCGGGATAGATACGCAGTATTTT. This codes for CASIPQGRGIDTQYF.

At least ten counts were recorded for this clonotype. The chain employs TRBV6-6 and TRBJ1-2, with 8 bases lining up with TRBD1. CDR3 length equals 16 residues. Germline V gene lookup returns CDR1 MNHNY and CDR2 SVGAGI (reference sequence). J lost 3 bases, V lost 5 bases, and 11 bases had no gene match. CDR3 nucleotides: TGTGCCAGCAGTCAACCAACCAGGGGGCTGGACTATGGCTACACCTTC. Amino acids: CASSQPTRGLDYGYTF.

This clonotype was counted a few times. The chain recombines TRBV11-3 with TRBJ2-3; TRBD1 agrees at 8 bases. Germline V gives CDR1 SGHNT, CDR2 YENEEA. The junction had 10 bases not matched to a gene; V was cut back by 5 bases and J by 6 bases. CDR3 length: 15 residues. CDR3 region: CASSPGQASWDTQYF. CDR3 bases: TGTGCCAGCAGCCCGGGACAGGCCTCATGGGATACGCAGTATTTT.

In its sample, this clonotype was seen a few times. The rearrangement joins TRBV20-1 to TRBJ2-5, with D possibly matching TRBD1 (6 bases). The germline CDR1 and CDR2 sequences are DFQATT and SNEGSKA (reference sequence). The germline V and J ends were trimmed by 3 bases and 7 bases, with 15 bases remaining between them. The CDR3 is made up of 13 amino acids. CDR3 sequence reads: CSARETGGGTQYF. CDR3 sequence (DNA): TGCAGTGCTAGGGAGACAGGTGGGGGGACCCAGTACTTC.